This T cell receptor (beta chain) was recovered during a study of cytomegalovirus exposure and HLA in healthy donors. The PCR contained 60 Vbeta and 13 Jbeta primers. Method: immunoSEQ multiplex PCR; TCRdb's copy keeps in-frame clones and lacks some. Among some 160,000 clones, over 55% were seen once, and the ten largest hold approximately 2%. Study findings and constraints: An analysis that came later showed most CMV-associated TCR beta chains appearing HLA-restricted. Per a later analysis, under 20,000 TCR beta sequences showed association with HLA alleles at 0.05 false discovery rate. It is likely that the observed cluster of highly shared sequence variants was a sequencing artifact. A previous analysis found most TCR beta V segments productive roughly 87% or roughly 30% of the time.

V dropped 4 bases and J dropped 8; count of bases not matched to a gene: 10. This CDR3 is built from 15 residues. Germline values: CDR1 MNHEY, CDR2 SVGAGI. A note on this clone: Its antigen is still unknown.

This receptor was taken from a middle-aged man in good health and CMV-seronegative. Sequencing was done on a sample of PBMCs. The chain recombines TRBV6-5 with TRBJ2-1; 8 bases are a match to TRBD2. This CDR3 reads CASSSPAGLADEQFF. For the CDR3, the DNA is TGTGCCAGCAGTTCCCCGGCCGGACTAGCTGATGAGCAGTTCTTC.